Presented here are 7 T cell receptor beta chains from one specimen sequenced in a study of Ad26.COV2.S vaccination and SARS-CoV-2 variants. The treatment: roughly 19 received Ad26.COV2.S at low or high dose, single or two shots; five or six received placebo; per-sample allocation not given. Day 63 following the first vaccine or placebo injection was when the samples were taken. Some clones are missing from TCRdb's copy, which holds only in-frame ones; the method was immunoSEQ multiplex PCR. The data show roughly 450,000 clones, with about nine tenths seen just once and approximately 12% held by the top ten. Source: peripheral blood, taken in a trial of Ad26.COV2.S vaccine versus placebo. The source is a person aged 18 to 65 who received the Ad26.COV2.S COVID-19 vaccine or a placebo.

The rearrangement links TRBV5-4 to TRBJ2-1; 9 nucleotides line up with TRBD2. V lost 2 bases to trimming and J lost 10 bases; unmatched junction nucleotides: 1. The CDR3 length is 12 residues. Germline V gene sequence: CDR1 SGHNT, CDR2 YYREEE (reference sequence). CDR3 residues: CASSFAGGEQFF. CDR3 coding DNA: TGTGCCAGCAGCTTCGCGGGAGGGGAGCAGTTCTTC.

V and J are TRBV9 and TRBJ2-7; D gene unclear. Germline values: CDR1 SGDLS, CDR2 YYNGEE. Trimming took 4 bases from V and 3 from J, leaving 20 bases between them. The length of the CDR3 is 16 residues. Here the CDR3 DNA reads TGTGCCAGCAGCCCCTCGAGGCGGAGCGACGACTACGAGCAGTACTTC. Its translation is CASSPSRRSDDYEQYF.

This chain links TRBV7-8 with TRBJ2-5, with 14 bases fitting TRBD2. CDR3 length: 16 residues. The V segment lost 2 bases and the J segment 4 bases; nucleotides outside the gene matches: 3. CDR1 and CDR2 (germline): SGHVS, FQNEAQ. CDR3 loop: CASSLLGLAGVETQYF. CDR3 nucleotide sequence: TGTGCCAGCAGCTTATTGGGACTAGCGGGAGTAGAGACCCAGTACTTC.

The gene calls are TRBV30 and TRBJ1-1; unclear D gene. The CDR3 length is 14 residues. The V gene's germline CDR1 is GTSNPN and CDR2 SVGIG (reference sequence). V was clipped by 0 bases and J by 1 base, with 9 bases between them. CDR3 loop: CAWSVRLANTEAFF. CDR3 nucleotides: TGTGCCTGGAGTGTACGGCTAGCGAACACTGAAGCTTTCTTT.

This clone was seen once. The chain employs TRBV5-1 and TRBJ1-2; 9 nucleotides agree with TRBD1. Germline CDR1 reads SGHRS; CDR2 reads YFSETQ. The CDR3 is made up of 14 amino acids. V lost 4 bases, J lost 3 bases, and 4 bases stayed unmatched. Here the CDR3 DNA reads TGCGCCAGCAGCCAGGGACAGGGTGACTATGGCTACACCTTC. Residues: CASSQGQGDYGYTF.

As concerns this clone: In the same sample, other DNA sequences code for this CDR3. V is TRBV18 and J is TRBJ2-7; D possibly corresponds to TRBD2 (5 bases). The V end was cut by 3 bases, the J end by 2 bases, with 8 bases between. CDR1 is KGHSH, CDR2 LQKENI, per germline. The CDR3 contains 13 residues. The CDR3 sequence: CASSPGLTYEQYF. CDR3 nucleotides: TGTGCCAGCTCACCCGGACTGACCTACGAGCAGTACTTC.

The chain employs TRBV28 and TRBJ2-7; 7 positions agree with TRBD2. Germline V lookup: CDR1 MDHEN, CDR2 SYDVKM. V gave up 3 bases and J gave up 2 bases; unmatched junction bases: 7. The CDR3 contains 15 residues. The CDR3 sequence is CASSFRGSTTYEQYF. The CDR3 nucleotides are TGTGCCAGCAGTTTCCGCGGGAGCACTACCTACGAGCAGTACTTC.